The rows below give T cell receptor beta chains drawn from one sample of a study of OX40 agonist ivuxolimab in advanced cancers. Profiling relied on immunoSEQ multiplex PCR, and the TCRdb table lists in-frame clones only, not all of them. Among over 65,000 clones listed, 84% were seen once. The sequencing used CD4+ or CD8+ T cells sorted from blood, collected in a trial of the OX40 agonist ivuxolimab. These receptor sequences come from an adult with an advanced solid tumor such as melanoma, head and neck, liver or kidney cancer. CDR3s include the opening cysteine and the closing phenylalanine or tryptophan. Fields, in order: CDR3 length, clone size, D gene, J gene, V gene, CDR3 protein, CDR3 DNA. The D gene is left open where the match is weak. Only some rows state a clone size, as once, few, many or a class for expanded clones.

len: 14; abundance: NA; d_gene: TRBD2; j_gene: TRBJ2-1; v_gene: TRBV27; CDR3aa: CASSLSGLAGEQFF; CDR3nt: TGTGCCAGCAGTTTATCCGGACTAGCCGGTGAGCAGTTCTTC
len: 15; abundance: NA; d_gene: NA; j_gene: TRBJ1-2; v_gene: TRBV29-1; CDR3aa: CSVPTVGGLSYGYTF; CDR3nt: TGCAGCGTCCCCACGGTGGGGGGGCTTAGCTATGGCTACACCTTC
len: 13; abundance: NA; d_gene: NA; j_gene: TRBJ1-2; v_gene: TRBV28; CDR3aa: CASSLYLGEGYTF; CDR3nt: TGTGCCAGCAGTTTATATCTGGGAGAGGGCTACACCTTC
len: 16; abundance: NA; d_gene: TRBD1; j_gene: TRBJ1-6; v_gene: TRBV19; CDR3aa: CASGTGAWIRNSPLHF; CDR3nt: TGTGCCAGCGGGACAGGGGCCTGGATAAGGAATTCACCCCTCCACTTT
len: 14; abundance: NA; d_gene: NA; j_gene: TRBJ1-6; v_gene: TRBV7-9; CDR3aa: CASSFGQQNSPLHF; CDR3nt: TGTGCCAGCAGCTTCGGACAGCAGAATTCACCCCTCCACTTT
len: 16; abundance: NA; d_gene: TRBD1; j_gene: TRBJ2-1; v_gene: TRBV11-3; CDR3aa: CASSLVTWTGVNEQFF; CDR3nt: TGTGCCAGCAGCTTAGTGACCTGGACAGGGGTAAATGAGCAGTTCTTC
len: 14; abundance: once; d_gene: NA; j_gene: TRBJ2-2; v_gene: TRBV30; CDR3aa: CAWSIGKLGGELFF; CDR3nt: TGTGCCTGGAGTATAGGGAAACTAGGGGGTGAGCTGTTTTTT
len: 14; abundance: NA; d_gene: TRBD1; j_gene: TRBJ1-1; v_gene: TRBV7-9; CDR3aa: CASSSDRGTSEAFF; CDR3nt: TGTGCCAGCAGCTCAGACAGGGGGACGAGTGAAGCTTTCTTT
len: 13; abundance: NA; d_gene: NA; j_gene: TRBJ1-1; v_gene: TRBV6-5; CDR3aa: CASSYRVETEAFF; CDR3nt: TGTGCCAGCAGTTACAGAGTGGAGACTGAAGCTTTCTTT
len: 15; abundance: few; d_gene: TRBD2; j_gene: TRBJ2-5; v_gene: TRBV5-1; CDR3aa: CASSLGLAEQETQYF; CDR3nt: TGCGCCAGCAGCCTAGGACTAGCGGAACAAGAGACCCAGTACTTC
len: 14; abundance: few; d_gene: TRBD1; j_gene: TRBJ1-1; v_gene: TRBV19; CDR3aa: CASSADRANTEAFF; CDR3nt: TGTGCCAGTAGTGCGGACAGGGCGAACACTGAAGCTTTCTTT